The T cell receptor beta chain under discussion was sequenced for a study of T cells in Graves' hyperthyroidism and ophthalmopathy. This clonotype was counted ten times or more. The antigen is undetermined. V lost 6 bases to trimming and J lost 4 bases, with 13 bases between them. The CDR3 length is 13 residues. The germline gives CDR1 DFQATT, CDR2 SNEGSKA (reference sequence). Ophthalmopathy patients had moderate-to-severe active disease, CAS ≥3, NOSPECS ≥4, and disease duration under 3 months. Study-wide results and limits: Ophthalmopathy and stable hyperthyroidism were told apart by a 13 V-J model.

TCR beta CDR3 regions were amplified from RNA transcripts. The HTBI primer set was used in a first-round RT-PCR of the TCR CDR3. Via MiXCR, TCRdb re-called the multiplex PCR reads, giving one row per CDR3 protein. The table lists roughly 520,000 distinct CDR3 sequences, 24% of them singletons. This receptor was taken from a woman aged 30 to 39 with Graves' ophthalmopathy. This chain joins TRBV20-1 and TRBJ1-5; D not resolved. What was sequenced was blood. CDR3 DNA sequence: TGCAGTGCCCTTCCGTTCGAGAATCAGCCCCAGCATTTT. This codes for CSALPFENQPQHF.